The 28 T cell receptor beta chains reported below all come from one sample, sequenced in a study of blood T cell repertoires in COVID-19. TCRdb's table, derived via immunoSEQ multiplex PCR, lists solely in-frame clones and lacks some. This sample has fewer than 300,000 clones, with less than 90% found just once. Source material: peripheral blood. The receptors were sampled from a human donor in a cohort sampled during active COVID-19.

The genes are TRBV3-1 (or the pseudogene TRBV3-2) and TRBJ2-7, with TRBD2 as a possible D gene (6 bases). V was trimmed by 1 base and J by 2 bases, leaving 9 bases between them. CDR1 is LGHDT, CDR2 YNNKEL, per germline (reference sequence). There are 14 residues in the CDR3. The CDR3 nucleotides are TGTGCCAGCAGCCAAGGGAAGCGGGCCTACGAGCAGTACTTC. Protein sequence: CASSQGKRAYEQYF.

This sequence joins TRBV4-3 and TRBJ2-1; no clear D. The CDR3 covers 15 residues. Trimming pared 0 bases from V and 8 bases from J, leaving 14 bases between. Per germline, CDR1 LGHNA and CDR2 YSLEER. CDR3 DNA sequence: TGCGCCAGCAGCCAAGAACCCTGGCCTCGGGATGAGCAGTTCTTC. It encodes CASSQEPWPRDEQFF.

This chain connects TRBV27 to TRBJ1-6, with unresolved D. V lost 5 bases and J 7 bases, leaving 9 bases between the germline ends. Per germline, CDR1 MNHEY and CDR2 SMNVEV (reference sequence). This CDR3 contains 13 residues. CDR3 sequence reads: CASSPWRNSPLHF. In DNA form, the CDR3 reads TGTGCCAGCAGTCCCTGGAGAAATTCACCCCTCCACTTT.

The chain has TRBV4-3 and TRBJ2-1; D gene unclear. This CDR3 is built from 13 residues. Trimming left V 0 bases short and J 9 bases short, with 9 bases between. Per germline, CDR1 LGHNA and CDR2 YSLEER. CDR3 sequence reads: CASSQDLATEQFF. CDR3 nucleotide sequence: TGCGCCAGCAGCCAAGACTTAGCAACTGAGCAGTTCTTC.

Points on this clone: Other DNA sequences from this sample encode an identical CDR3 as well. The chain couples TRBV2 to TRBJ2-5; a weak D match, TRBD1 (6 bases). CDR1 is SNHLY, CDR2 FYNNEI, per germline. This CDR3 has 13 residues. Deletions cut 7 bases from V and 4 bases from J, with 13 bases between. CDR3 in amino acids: CASTRGSGETQYF. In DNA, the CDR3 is TGTGCCAGCACGAGGGGGAGTGGAGAGACCCAGTACTTC.

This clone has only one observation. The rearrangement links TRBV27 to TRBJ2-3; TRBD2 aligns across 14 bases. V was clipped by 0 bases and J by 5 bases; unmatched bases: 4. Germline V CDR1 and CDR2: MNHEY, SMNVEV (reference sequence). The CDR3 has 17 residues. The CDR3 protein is CASSLSRGLAGGDTQYF. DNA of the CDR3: TGTGCCAGCAGTTTATCGAGAGGACTAGCGGGAGGAGATACGCAGTATTTT.

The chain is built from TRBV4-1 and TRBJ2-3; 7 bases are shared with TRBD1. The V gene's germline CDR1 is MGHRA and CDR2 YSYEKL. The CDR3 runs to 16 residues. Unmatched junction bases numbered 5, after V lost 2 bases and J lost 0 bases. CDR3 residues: CASSQSTGVSTDTQYF. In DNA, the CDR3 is TGCGCCAGCAGCCAATCAACAGGGGTAAGCACAGATACGCAGTATTTT.

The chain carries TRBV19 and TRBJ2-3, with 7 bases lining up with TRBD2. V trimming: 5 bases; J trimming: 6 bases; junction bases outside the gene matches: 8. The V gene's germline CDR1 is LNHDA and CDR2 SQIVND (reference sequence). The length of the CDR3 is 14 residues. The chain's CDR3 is CASSLPTSSDTQYF. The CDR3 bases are TGTGCCAGTAGTCTACCGACTAGCTCGGATACGCAGTATTTT. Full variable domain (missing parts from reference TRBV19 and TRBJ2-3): DGGITQSPKYLFRKEGQNVTLSCEQNLNHDAMYWYRQDPGQGLRLIYYSQIVNDFQKGDIAEGYSVSREKKESFPLTVTSAQKNPTAFYLCASSLPTSSDTQYFGPGTRLTVL.

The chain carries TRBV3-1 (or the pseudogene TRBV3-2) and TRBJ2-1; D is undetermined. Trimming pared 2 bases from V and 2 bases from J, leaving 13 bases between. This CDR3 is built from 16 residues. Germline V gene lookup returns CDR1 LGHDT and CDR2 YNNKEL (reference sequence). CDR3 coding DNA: TGTGCCAGCAGCCAAACGTACGCGTCACCCTACAATGAGCAGTTCTTC. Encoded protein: CASSQTYASPYNEQFF.

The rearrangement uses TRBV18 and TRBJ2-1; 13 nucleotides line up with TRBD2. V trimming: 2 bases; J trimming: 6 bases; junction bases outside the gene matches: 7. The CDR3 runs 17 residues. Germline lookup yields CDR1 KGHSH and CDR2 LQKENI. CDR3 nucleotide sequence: TGTGCCAGCTCACCATGGACTAGCGGGGGTAATGGCAATGAGCAGTTCTTC. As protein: CASSPWTSGGNGNEQFF.

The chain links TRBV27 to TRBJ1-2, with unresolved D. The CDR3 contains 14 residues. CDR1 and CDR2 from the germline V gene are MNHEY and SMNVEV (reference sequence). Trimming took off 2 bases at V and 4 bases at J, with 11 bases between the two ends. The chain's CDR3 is CASSLRGTGYGYTF. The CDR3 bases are TGTGCCAGCAGTTTACGGGGTACGGGCTATGGCTACACCTTC.

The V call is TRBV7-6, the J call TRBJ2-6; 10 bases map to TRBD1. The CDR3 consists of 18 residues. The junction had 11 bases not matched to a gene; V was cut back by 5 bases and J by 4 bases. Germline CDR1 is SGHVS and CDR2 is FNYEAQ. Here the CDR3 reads CASSPSPGTGAGANVLTF. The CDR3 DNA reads TGTGCCAGCAGCCCCAGTCCCGGGACAGGGGCCGGGGCCAACGTCCTGACTTTC.

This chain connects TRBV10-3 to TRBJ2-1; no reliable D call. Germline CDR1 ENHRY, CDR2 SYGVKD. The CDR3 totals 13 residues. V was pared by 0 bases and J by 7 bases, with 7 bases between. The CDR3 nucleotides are TGTGCCATCAGTGAGTCGCAGAGGAATGAGCAGTTCTTC. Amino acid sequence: CAISESQRNEQFF.

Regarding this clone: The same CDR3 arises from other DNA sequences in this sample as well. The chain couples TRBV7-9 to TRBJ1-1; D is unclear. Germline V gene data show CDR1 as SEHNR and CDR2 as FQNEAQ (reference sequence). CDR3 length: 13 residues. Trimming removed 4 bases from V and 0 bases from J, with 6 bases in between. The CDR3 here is CASSSQMNTEAFF. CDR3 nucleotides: TGTGCCAGCAGCTCCCAGATGAACACTGAAGCTTTCTTT.

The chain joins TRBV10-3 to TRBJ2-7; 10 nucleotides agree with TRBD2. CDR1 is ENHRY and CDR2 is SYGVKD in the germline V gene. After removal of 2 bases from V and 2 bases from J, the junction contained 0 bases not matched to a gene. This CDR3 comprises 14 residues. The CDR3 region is CAISESGRAYEQYF. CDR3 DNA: TGTGCCATCAGTGAGAGCGGGAGGGCCTACGAGCAGTACTTC.

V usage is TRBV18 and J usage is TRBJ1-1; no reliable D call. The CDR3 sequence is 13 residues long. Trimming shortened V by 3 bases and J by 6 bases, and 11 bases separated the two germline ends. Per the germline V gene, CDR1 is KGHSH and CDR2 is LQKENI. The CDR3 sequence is CASSPREKAEAFF. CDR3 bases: TGTGCCAGCTCACCGAGGGAGAAGGCTGAAGCTTTCTTT.

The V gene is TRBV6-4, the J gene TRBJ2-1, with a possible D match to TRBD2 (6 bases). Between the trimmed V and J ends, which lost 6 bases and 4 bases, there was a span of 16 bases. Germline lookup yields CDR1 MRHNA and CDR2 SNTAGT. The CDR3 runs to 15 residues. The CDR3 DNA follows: TGTGCCAGCAGCGCCGATATAGCGGTATACAATGAGCAGTTCTTC. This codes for CASSADIAVYNEQFF.

The CDR3 region is CASSVPPGGGETQYF. The CDR3, as DNA: TGTGCCAGCAGCGTTCCCCCAGGCGGAGGAGAGACCCAGTACTTC. V and J are TRBV3-1 (or the pseudogene TRBV3-2) and TRBJ2-5; possibly TRBD2 for D (5 bases). The germline V gene encodes CDR1 LGHDT and CDR2 YNNKEL (reference sequence). The V gene lost 5 bases and the J gene lost 4 bases, with 17 bases spanning the gap. The CDR3 totals 15 residues.

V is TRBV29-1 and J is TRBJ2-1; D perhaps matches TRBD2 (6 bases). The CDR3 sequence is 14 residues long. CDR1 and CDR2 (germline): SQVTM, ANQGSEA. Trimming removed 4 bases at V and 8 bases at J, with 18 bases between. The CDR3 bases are TGCAGCGTTGGGAGCGGGTTATTAGCTGATGAGCAGTTCTTC. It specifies CSVGSGLLADEQFF.

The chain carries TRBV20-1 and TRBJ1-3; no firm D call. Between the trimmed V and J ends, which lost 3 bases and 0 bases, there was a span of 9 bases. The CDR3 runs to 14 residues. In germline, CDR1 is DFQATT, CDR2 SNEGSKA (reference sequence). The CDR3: CSASAGSSGNTIYF. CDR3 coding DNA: TGCAGTGCTAGTGCGGGTTCCTCTGGAAACACCATATATTTT.

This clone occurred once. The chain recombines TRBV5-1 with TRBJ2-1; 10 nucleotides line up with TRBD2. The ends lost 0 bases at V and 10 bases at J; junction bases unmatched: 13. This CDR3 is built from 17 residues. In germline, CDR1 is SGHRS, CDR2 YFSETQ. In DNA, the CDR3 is TGCGCCAGCAGCTTGGGACTAGCGGGTTCGTTCCCTATCGAGCAGTTCTTC. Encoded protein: CASSLGLAGSFPIEQFF.

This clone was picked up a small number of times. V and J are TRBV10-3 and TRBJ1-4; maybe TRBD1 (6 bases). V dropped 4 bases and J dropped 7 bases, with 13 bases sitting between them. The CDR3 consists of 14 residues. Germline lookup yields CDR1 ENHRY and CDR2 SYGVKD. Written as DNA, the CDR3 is TGTGCCATCAGTGGTGCCACAGGGACTGAAAAACTGTTTTTT. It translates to CAISGATGTEKLFF.

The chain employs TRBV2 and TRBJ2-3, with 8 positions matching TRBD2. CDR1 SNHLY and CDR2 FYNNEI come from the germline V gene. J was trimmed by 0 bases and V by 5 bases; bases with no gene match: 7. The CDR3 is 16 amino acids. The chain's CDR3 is CASSLREVPSTDTQYF. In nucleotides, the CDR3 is TGTGCCAGCAGTTTGCGGGAGGTTCCTAGCACAGATACGCAGTATTTT.

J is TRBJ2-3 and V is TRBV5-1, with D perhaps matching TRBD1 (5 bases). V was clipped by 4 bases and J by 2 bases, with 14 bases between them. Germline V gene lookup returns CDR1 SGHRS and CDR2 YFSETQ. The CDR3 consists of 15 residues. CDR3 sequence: CASSQGVLATDTQYF. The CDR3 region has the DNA TGCGCCAGCAGCCAAGGGGTGTTGGCCACAGATACGCAGTATTTT. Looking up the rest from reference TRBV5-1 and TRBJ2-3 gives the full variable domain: KAGVTQTPRYLIKTRGQQVTLSCSPISGHRSVSWYQQTPGQGLQFLFEYFSETQRNKGNFPGRFSGRQFSNSRSEMNVSTLELGDSALYLCASSQGVLATDTQYFGPGTRLTVL.

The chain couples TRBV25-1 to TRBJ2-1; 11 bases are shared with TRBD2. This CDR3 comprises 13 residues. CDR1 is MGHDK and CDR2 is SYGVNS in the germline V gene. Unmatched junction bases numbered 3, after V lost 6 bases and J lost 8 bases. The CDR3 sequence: CASSLAGGDEQFF. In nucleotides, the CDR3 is TGTGCCAGCAGCCTAGCGGGAGGTGATGAGCAGTTCTTC.

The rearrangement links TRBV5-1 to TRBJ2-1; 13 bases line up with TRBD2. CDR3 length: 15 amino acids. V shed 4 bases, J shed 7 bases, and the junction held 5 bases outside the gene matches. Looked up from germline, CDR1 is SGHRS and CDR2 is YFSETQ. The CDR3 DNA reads TGCGCCAGCAGCGCCGGGACTAGCGGGACTAATGAGCAGTTCTTC. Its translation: CASSAGTSGTNEQFF. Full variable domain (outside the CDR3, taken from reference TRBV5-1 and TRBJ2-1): KAGVTQTPRYLIKTRGQQVTLSCSPISGHRSVSWYQQTPGQGLQFLFEYFSETQRNKGNFPGRFSGRQFSNSRSEMNVSTLELGDSALYLCASSAGTSGTNEQFFGPGTRLTVL.

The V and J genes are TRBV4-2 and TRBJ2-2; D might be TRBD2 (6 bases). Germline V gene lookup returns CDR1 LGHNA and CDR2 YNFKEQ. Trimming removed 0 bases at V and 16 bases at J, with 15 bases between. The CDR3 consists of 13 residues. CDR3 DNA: TGTGCCAGCAGCCAAGATCGCAGCGGGCGTAGGTTTTTT. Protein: CASSQDRSGRRFF.

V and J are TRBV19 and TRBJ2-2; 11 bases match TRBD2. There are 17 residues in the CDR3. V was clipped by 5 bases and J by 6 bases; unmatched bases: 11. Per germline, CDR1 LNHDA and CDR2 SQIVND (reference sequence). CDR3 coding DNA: TGTGCCAGTAGTTCCCCTAGCGGGAGGTTCTCGGCCGGGGAGCTGTTTTTT. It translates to CASSSPSGRFSAGELFF.